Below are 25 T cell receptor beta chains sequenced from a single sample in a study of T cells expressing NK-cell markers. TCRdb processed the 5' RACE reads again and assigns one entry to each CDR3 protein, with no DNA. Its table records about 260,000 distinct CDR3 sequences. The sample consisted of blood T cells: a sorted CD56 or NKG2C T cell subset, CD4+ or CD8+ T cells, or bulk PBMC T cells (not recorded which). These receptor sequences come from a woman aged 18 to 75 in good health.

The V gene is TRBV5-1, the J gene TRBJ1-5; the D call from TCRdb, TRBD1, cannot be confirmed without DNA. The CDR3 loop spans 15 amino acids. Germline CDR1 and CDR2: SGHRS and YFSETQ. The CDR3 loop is CASSLTGTNNQPQHF. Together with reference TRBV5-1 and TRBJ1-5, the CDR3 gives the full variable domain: KAGVTQTPRYLIKTRGQQVTLSCSPISGHRSVSWYQQTPGQGLQFLFEYFSETQRNKGNFPGRFSGRQFSNSRSEMNVSTLELGDSALYLCASSLTGTNNQPQHFGDGTRLSIL.

The CDR3 loop reads CASSLVGGQGVNEQFF. The chain couples TRBV11-2 to TRBJ2-1; there is no DNA to check the TCRdb D call of TRBD1. Germline V gives CDR1 SGHAT, CDR2 FQNNGV. CDR3 length: 16 residues.

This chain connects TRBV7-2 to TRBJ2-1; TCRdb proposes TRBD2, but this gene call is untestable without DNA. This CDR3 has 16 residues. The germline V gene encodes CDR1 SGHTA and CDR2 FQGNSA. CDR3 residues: CASSSPQGGMTYEQFF.

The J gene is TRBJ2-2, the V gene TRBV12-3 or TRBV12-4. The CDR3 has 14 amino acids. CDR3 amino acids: CASSLSVVTGELFF.

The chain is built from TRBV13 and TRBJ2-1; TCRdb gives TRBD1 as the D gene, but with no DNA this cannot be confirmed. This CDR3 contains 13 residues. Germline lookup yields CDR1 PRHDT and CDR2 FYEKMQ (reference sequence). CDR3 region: CASSTRQGHEQFF. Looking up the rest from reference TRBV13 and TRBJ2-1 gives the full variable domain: AAGVIQSPRHLIKEKRETATLKCYPIPRHDTVYWYQQGPGQDPQFLISFYEKMQSDKGSIPDRFSAQQFSDYHSELNMSSLELGDSALYFCASSTRQGHEQFFGPGTRLTVL.

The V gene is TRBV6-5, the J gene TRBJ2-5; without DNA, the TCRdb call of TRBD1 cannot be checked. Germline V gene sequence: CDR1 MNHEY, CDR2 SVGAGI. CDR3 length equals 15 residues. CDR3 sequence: CASSYSWGQRETQYF.

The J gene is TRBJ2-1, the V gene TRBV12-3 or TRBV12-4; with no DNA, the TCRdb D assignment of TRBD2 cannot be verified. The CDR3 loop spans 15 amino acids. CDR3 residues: CATRTGGGSYNEQFF.

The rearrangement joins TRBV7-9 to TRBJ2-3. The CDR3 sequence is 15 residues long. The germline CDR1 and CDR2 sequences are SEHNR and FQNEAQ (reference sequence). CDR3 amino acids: CASSFIRVSTDTQYF.

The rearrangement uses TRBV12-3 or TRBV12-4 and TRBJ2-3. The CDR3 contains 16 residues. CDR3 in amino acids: CASSFGRGPNTDTQYF.

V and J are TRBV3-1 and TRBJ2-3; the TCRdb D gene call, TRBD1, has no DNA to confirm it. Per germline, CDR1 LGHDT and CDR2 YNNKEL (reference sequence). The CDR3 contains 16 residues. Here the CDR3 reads CASSQSDRGITDTQYF.

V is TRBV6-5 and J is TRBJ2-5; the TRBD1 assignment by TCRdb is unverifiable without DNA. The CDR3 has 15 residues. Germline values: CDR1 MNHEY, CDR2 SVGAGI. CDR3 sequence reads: CASSYEGLNQETQYF.

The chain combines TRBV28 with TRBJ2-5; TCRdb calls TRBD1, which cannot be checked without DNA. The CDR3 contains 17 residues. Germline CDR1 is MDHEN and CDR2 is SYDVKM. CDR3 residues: CASRARPTGLGQETQYF.

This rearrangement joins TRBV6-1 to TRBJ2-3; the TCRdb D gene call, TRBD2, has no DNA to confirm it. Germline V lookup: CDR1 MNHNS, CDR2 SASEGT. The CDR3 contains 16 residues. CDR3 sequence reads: CASSRSGGSSQDTQYF.

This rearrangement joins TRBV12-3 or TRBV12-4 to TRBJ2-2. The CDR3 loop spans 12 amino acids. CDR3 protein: CASIYGTGELFF.

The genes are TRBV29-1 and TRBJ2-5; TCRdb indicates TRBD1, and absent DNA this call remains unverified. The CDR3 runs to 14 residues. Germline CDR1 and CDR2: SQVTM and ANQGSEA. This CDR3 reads CSVEEERVGETQYF.

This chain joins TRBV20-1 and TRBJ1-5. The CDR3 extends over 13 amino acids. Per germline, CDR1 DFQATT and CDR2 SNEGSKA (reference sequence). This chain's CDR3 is CSARASEAQPQHF.

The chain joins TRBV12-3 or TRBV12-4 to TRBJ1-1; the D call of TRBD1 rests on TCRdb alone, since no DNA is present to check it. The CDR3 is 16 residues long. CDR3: CASSLNSGQMNTEAFF.

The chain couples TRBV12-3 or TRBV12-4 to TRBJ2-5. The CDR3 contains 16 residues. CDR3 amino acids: CASSLVRLQYQETQYF.

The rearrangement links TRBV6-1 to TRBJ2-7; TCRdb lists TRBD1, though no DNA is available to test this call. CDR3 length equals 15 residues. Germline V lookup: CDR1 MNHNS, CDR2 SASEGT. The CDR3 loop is CASSPGHLSSYEQYF.

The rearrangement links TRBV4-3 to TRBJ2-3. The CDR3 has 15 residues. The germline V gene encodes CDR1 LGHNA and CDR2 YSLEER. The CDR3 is CASSQEAILTDTQYF.

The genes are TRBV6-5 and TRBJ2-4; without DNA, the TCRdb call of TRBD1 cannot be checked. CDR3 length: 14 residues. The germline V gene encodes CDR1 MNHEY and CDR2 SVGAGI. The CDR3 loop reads CASSYKQGLNIQYF.

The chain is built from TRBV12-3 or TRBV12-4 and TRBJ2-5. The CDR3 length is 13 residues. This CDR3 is CASTLRSRETQYF.

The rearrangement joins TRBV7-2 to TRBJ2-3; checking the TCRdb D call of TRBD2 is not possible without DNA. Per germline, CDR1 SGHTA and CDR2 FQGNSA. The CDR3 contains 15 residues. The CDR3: CASSLSSERTDTQYF.

The CDR3 spells CASSYSWLSGGSYEQYF. The chain couples TRBV6-5 to TRBJ2-7; the D call from TCRdb, TRBD2, cannot be confirmed without DNA. Germline assignment: CDR1 MNHEY and CDR2 SVGAGI. The CDR3 length is 17 residues.

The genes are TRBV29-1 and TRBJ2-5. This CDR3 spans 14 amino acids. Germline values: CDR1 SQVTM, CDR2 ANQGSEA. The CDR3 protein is CSVEDVWGMKTQYF.